This T cell receptor beta chain is drawn from a study of shared clonotypes between healthy human individuals (TCRdb year 2020). For the study in its entirety: Three men and a couple of women, aged 18 to 49 years, made up the cohort. To increase sequencing depth and limit assay-specific biases, different laboratories used diverse techniques to prepare libraries and sequence TCR repertoires. To estimate repertoire size and how much clonotypes are shared between individuals, the study performed deep sequencing of blood TCR repertoires from a few healthy adults. For each donor, three plates each were used for CD4 naive and CD4 memory, two plates were used for CD8 naive, and one plate was used for CD8 memory. Per donor, leukapheresis produced somewhere between about 0.94 and 10 billion PBMCs.

TCR CDR3 regions were amplified from genomic DNA by multiplex PCR using the deep immunoSEQ assay. For each cell subset, the extracted genomic DNA was distributed evenly across all wells of several immunoSEQ 96-well plates, and each plate served as one replicate. Each replicate PCR for sorted subsets received around 210 ng genomic DNA, equal to 30,000 or so T cell genomes. Purified libraries were quantified with a Qubit 3.0 fluorometer, sized on a Bioanalyzer 2100, and re-quantified with the KAPA Library Quantification kit. Every immunoSEQ 96-well plate was sequenced on a separate single-read 150-cycle Illumina NextSeq 550 flow cell. Turning to the authors' computational methods: Because only junctional sequences without quality scores were contained in the immunoSEQ output, filtering matching that applied to full-length reads could not be performed. To assign V/J genes and CDR3, sequences were annotated against IMGT germline references using PyIR, a Python wrapper for IgBLAST v1.9. Any read was removed if the V/J assignment was weak (E-value above 1e-6), the CDR3 was missing, or the read contained stop codons, out-of-frame junctions, or ambiguous translated residues. V3J clonotypes were defined as sequences sharing the same inferred V gene, J gene, and CDR3 amino acid sequence. Percentage overlap between repertoires was computed as shared unique clonotypes divided by the size of the smaller repertoire. Richness of each repertoire was evaluated using RTK rarefaction, the Chao1 estimator, and Recon v2.1 estimates of unobserved clonotypes. OLGA was used to compute generation probabilities for all TCRbeta clonotypes that the gDNA method yielded from four donors. In TCRdb, the immuneACCESS table is reduced to in-frame sequences with V and J assigned. These tables do not hold every clone; where another copy was compared, an unresolved V gene accounts for under half, and the others remain unexplained. V and J calls and clone size are those listed in that table; D and trimming were worked out from the DNA. The sample contains 600,000 or so clones, 90% to 95% of them found a single time. The leading ten clones occupy about 0.11% of the sample.

A remark on this clone: Its antigen is not yet known. Nothing much larger sits one base from this clone, and base qualities are not available.

For the CD8 naive samples, CD45RO-negative cells were positively selected for CCR7, yielding a CD45RA+CCR7+ population from which TemRA cells were excluded. The donors were healthy, HIV-negative adults with no recently reported acute infections or vaccinations. Every donor was a Caucasian adult living in Nashville, Tennessee, USA. After blood collection by leukapheresis, PBMCs were isolated using Ficoll-Histopaque density gradient centrifugation and then cryopreserved in the vapor phase of liquid nitrogen. Analytical flow cytometry was used to check the purity and quantity of every magnetically sorted T cell population. Genomic DNA was isolated from every sorted fraction and measured by UV absorbance on a Nanodrop 2000c. What the work shows at the level of the full study, not this receptor alone: Sharing across four donors was observed for 4.5% to 6.5% of naive CD4, about 3.2% of naive CD8, over 2% of memory CD4, and over 0.3% of memory CD8 clonotypes. Sampling was limited to blood, and TCR repertoires in tissue likely differ from TCR repertoires in blood. Rarefaction of sorted-subset datasets indicated incomplete sequencing despite the large sequencing depth. Higher generation probabilities were observed for clonotypes shared by all four sorted-subset donors than for non-shared clonotypes. Based on pairwise subsampling, the degree of clonotype sharing among donors was expected to be affected by sequencing depth. Naive subsets generally had larger estimated clonotype richness than memory subsets. The genetic and exposure-history diversity represented was limited by the small number of donors.

The germline V gene (reference sequence) provides CDR1 SGHNT and CDR2 YYREEE. V and J are truncated by 2 bases and 4 bases respectively, leaving an intervening sequence of 15 bases. CDR3 length: 16 amino acids, cysteine to phenylalanine. Kept here is only the CDR3 DNA, which spans 48 bases and is read in frame from base 1. Sequenced sample: naive CD8+ T cells sorted from blood. The cell subset or site label on this specimen signifies: CD45RA+CCR7+. Rearrangement joined TRBV5-4 to TRBJ2-2; no D gene call is confident. The clonotype was recovered from a woman aged 30 to 39 in good health. The CDR3 in this case is CASSFDATSGTGELFF. DNA sequence: TGTGCCAGCAGCTTTGACGCAACTTCGGGCACCGGGGAGCTGTTTTTT.